A selection of T cell receptor beta chains follows, all from one sample in a study of cytomegalovirus exposure and HLA in healthy donors. The data were produced by immunoSEQ multiplex PCR, yet TCRdb's version contains in-frame clones alone and is incomplete. Of more than 90,000 clones listed, around 76% are singletons. What was sequenced was PBMCs. The source is a human donor in good health. Both conserved end residues are part of each CDR3. The order of the fields is D gene, J gene, clone size, V gene, CDR3 DNA, CDR3 protein. D genes are given only for firm matches. Expanded clones get a size class; other rows say once, few or many, or leave the size out.

d_gene: TRBD2; j_gene: TRBJ2-7; abundance: NA; v_gene: TRBV2; CDR3nt: TGTGCCAGCAGAACCAGCGGGGGGGCCGTACAGTACTTC; CDR3aa: CASRTSGGAVQYF
d_gene: TRBD2; j_gene: TRBJ2-2; abundance: few; v_gene: TRBV2; CDR3nt: TGTGCCAGCAGCCAGTATCCCCGGGGGGTCACCGGGGAGCTGTTTTTT; CDR3aa: CASSQYPRGVTGELFF
d_gene: NA; j_gene: TRBJ1-1; abundance: NA; v_gene: TRBV6-6; CDR3nt: TGTGCCAGCGTGACGGCCCAGGGTCAAACGAACACTGAAGCTTTCTTT; CDR3aa: CASVTAQGQTNTEAFF
d_gene: NA; j_gene: TRBJ2-5; abundance: NA; v_gene: TRBV10-1; CDR3nt: TGCGCCAGCAGTGAGTCGGCAGGCCTTAGGGAGACCCAGTACTTC; CDR3aa: CASSESAGLRETQYF
d_gene: NA; j_gene: TRBJ2-7; abundance: NA; v_gene: TRBV7-5; CDR3nt: TGTGTCAGAAGCTCAGTGGGAGTTTCGGACAGGGCATCCTACGAGCAGTACTTC; CDR3aa: CVRSSVGVSDRASYEQYF
d_gene: NA; j_gene: TRBJ2-7; abundance: NA; v_gene: TRBV7-9; CDR3nt: TGTGCCAGCAGCGCTGAACACTACGAGCAGTACTTC; CDR3aa: CASSAEHYEQYF
d_gene: TRBD2; j_gene: TRBJ2-5; abundance: NA; v_gene: TRBV4-2; CDR3nt: TGTGCCAGCAGCCAACCGGGACTAGCAGAGACCCAGTACTTC; CDR3aa: CASSQPGLAETQYF
d_gene: NA; j_gene: TRBJ1-1; abundance: once; v_gene: TRBV18; CDR3nt: TGTGCCAGCTCACCACGACAAGCGAACACTGAAGCTTTCTTT; CDR3aa: CASSPRQANTEAFF
d_gene: TRBD1; j_gene: TRBJ2-2; abundance: NA; v_gene: TRBV4-3; CDR3nt: TGCGCCAGCAGCGGATCGACAGGGTGGGGCGGGGAGCTGTTTTTT; CDR3aa: CASSGSTGWGGELFF
d_gene: TRBD1; j_gene: TRBJ1-1; abundance: NA; v_gene: TRBV19; CDR3nt: TGTGCCAGTAGGAGGAGACAGGGCGGAGCTGAAGCTTTCTTT; CDR3aa: CASRRRQGGAEAFF
d_gene: NA; j_gene: TRBJ2-7; abundance: NA; v_gene: TRBV6-5; CDR3nt: TGTGCCAGCAGTACTATTACTAGCAGCTACGAGCAGTACTTC; CDR3aa: CASSTITSSYEQYF
d_gene: NA; j_gene: TRBJ1-1; abundance: NA; v_gene: TRBV6-4; CDR3nt: TGTGCCAGCAGGACAGGCGGTATCAACACTGAAGCTTTCTTT; CDR3aa: CASRTGGINTEAFF
d_gene: NA; j_gene: TRBJ2-6; abundance: NA; v_gene: TRBV6-6; CDR3nt: TGTGCCAGCAGTTCCGCGAGCTTCTCTGGGGCCAACGTCCTGACTTTC; CDR3aa: CASSSASFSGANVLTF
d_gene: TRBD2; j_gene: TRBJ2-3; abundance: NA; v_gene: TRBV4-2; CDR3nt: TGTGCCAGCAGCCAAGTTACTAGCGGGGGGGCAACAGATACGCAGTATTTT; CDR3aa: CASSQVTSGGATDTQYF
d_gene: TRBD1; j_gene: TRBJ2-3; abundance: NA; v_gene: TRBV9; CDR3nt: TGTGCCAGCAGCCGGGCAGGGGGTACAGATACGCAGTATTTT; CDR3aa: CASSRAGGTDTQYF
d_gene: TRBD1; j_gene: TRBJ2-1; abundance: NA; v_gene: TRBV15; CDR3nt: TGTGCCACCAGCACCTCCGGGACAGGGGGTAATGAGCAGTTCTTC; CDR3aa: CATSTSGTGGNEQFF
d_gene: TRBD2; j_gene: TRBJ2-3; abundance: NA; v_gene: TRBV2; CDR3nt: TGTGCCAGCAGTGTACGCGGGAGGGGATACACAGATACGCAGTATTTT; CDR3aa: CASSVRGRGYTDTQYF
d_gene: TRBD2; j_gene: TRBJ2-7; abundance: few; v_gene: TRBV6-1; CDR3nt: TGTGCCAGCAGTGTGGGTAGCGGGCGGGAGCAGTACTTC; CDR3aa: CASSVGSGREQYF
d_gene: TRBD1; j_gene: TRBJ2-5; abundance: NA; v_gene: TRBV5-4; CDR3nt: TGTGCCAGCAGCTTGGCAGTGGACAGGGACCAAGAGACCCAGTACTTC; CDR3aa: CASSLAVDRDQETQYF
d_gene: TRBD2; j_gene: TRBJ2-5; abundance: NA; v_gene: TRBV4-3; CDR3nt: TGCGCCAGCAGCCCCCTGGGGGGGACCGGGGAGACCCAGTACTTC; CDR3aa: CASSPLGGTGETQYF
d_gene: TRBD1; j_gene: TRBJ2-7; abundance: once; v_gene: TRBV7-2; CDR3nt: TGTGCCAGCAGCCGGGACAGAGGATATTGGGACGAGCAGTACTTC; CDR3aa: CASSRDRGYWDEQYF
d_gene: NA; j_gene: TRBJ2-1; abundance: NA; v_gene: TRBV5-6; CDR3nt: TGTGCCAGCAGAATAAACAATGAGCAGTTCTTC; CDR3aa: CASRINNEQFF
d_gene: NA; j_gene: TRBJ2-7; abundance: NA; v_gene: TRBV19; CDR3nt: TGTGCCAGTAGTATATCCCTGGACAGTACCTACGAGCAGTACTTC; CDR3aa: CASSISLDSTYEQYF
d_gene: TRBD2; j_gene: TRBJ2-1; abundance: NA; v_gene: TRBV6-5; CDR3nt: TGTGCCAGCAGCACGGGACTAGCGGGATCCGAGCAGTTCTTC; CDR3aa: CASSTGLAGSEQFF
d_gene: TRBD2; j_gene: TRBJ2-5; abundance: NA; v_gene: TRBV11-3; CDR3nt: TGTGCCAGCAGCTCGAATAGCGGGATTGAGACCCAGTACTTC; CDR3aa: CASSSNSGIETQYF
d_gene: TRBD1; j_gene: TRBJ1-2; abundance: NA; v_gene: TRBV2; CDR3nt: TGTGCCAGCAGTGAAGCGTTAGGGACAGGGAGAGGCTACACCTTC; CDR3aa: CASSEALGTGRGYTF
d_gene: NA; j_gene: TRBJ2-5; abundance: NA; v_gene: TRBV5-6; CDR3nt: TGTGCCAGCAGCTTGACAGACCAAGAGACCCAGTACTTC; CDR3aa: CASSLTDQETQYF
d_gene: TRBD1; j_gene: TRBJ2-3; abundance: NA; v_gene: TRBV7-2; CDR3nt: TGTGCCAGCAGCCGGGACAGGGTAGGCACAGATACGCAGTATTTT; CDR3aa: CASSRDRVGTDTQYF
d_gene: NA; j_gene: TRBJ2-2; abundance: NA; v_gene: TRBV6-1; CDR3nt: TGTGCCAGCAGCGGACTACAGAACACCGGGGAGCTGTTTTTT; CDR3aa: CASSGLQNTGELFF
d_gene: TRBD2; j_gene: TRBJ2-5; abundance: NA; v_gene: TRBV11-3; CDR3nt: TGTGCCAGCAGCTTAACTAGCGGGCAAGAGACCCAGTACTTC; CDR3aa: CASSLTSGQETQYF
d_gene: NA; j_gene: TRBJ1-5; abundance: NA; v_gene: TRBV6-5; CDR3nt: TGTGCCAGCAGCAGCCGACAGTTAGGAAATCAGCCCCAGCATTTT; CDR3aa: CASSSRQLGNQPQHF
d_gene: TRBD1; j_gene: TRBJ1-2; abundance: few; v_gene: TRBV6-6; CDR3nt: TGTGCCAGCAGGGCGGGACAGGGGGCGTTCGGCTACACCTTC; CDR3aa: CASRAGQGAFGYTF
d_gene: NA; j_gene: TRBJ2-2; abundance: NA; v_gene: TRBV5-4; CDR3nt: TGTGCCAGCAGCCCCGATCGGTACGGGAGTCGGGCCACCGGGGAGCTGTTTTTT; CDR3aa: CASSPDRYGSRATGELFF
d_gene: TRBD1; j_gene: TRBJ2-7; abundance: NA; v_gene: TRBV19; CDR3nt: TGTGCCAGTAGTATTGGACAGGTCATGGAGCAGTACTTC; CDR3aa: CASSIGQVMEQYF
d_gene: NA; j_gene: TRBJ1-3; abundance: NA; v_gene: TRBV5-1; CDR3nt: TGCGCCAGCGGGGGCCAGTCTGGAGACACCATATATTTT; CDR3aa: CASGGQSGDTIYF
d_gene: NA; j_gene: TRBJ2-7; abundance: NA; v_gene: TRBV5-1; CDR3nt: TGCGCCAGCAGGTTTCCAGGGACCTACGAGCAGTACTTC; CDR3aa: CASRFPGTYEQYF
d_gene: NA; j_gene: TRBJ1-5; abundance: few; v_gene: TRBV19; CDR3nt: TGTGCCAGTAGTACAGGGCTCAATCAGCCCCAGCATTTT; CDR3aa: CASSTGLNQPQHF
d_gene: NA; j_gene: TRBJ2-2; abundance: NA; v_gene: TRBV10-3; CDR3nt: TGTGCCATCAGTGTCCAGGACACCGGAGAGCTGTTTTTT; CDR3aa: CAISVQDTGELFF
d_gene: TRBD1; j_gene: TRBJ1-1; abundance: few; v_gene: TRBV4-3; CDR3nt: TGCGCCAGCAGCCAAGGACAGGGAACGAACACTGAAGCTTTCTTT; CDR3aa: CASSQGQGTNTEAFF
d_gene: NA; j_gene: TRBJ2-5; abundance: NA; v_gene: TRBV6-6; CDR3nt: TGTGCCAGCAGAACGGGGCAAGAGACCCAGTACTTC; CDR3aa: CASRTGQETQYF
d_gene: NA; j_gene: TRBJ1-1; abundance: NA; v_gene: TRBV18; CDR3nt: TGTGCCAGCTCACCTCGGGACGGGGGGGTCCCTTTCTTT; CDR3aa: CASSPRDGGVPFF
d_gene: NA; j_gene: TRBJ2-3; abundance: NA; v_gene: TRBV9; CDR3nt: TGTGCCAGCAGCGTATCTGGGGCAGGAAGCACAGATACGCAGTATTTT; CDR3aa: CASSVSGAGSTDTQYF
d_gene: TRBD1; j_gene: TRBJ1-6; abundance: NA; v_gene: TRBV5-8; CDR3nt: TGTGCCGTAAGGACAGGTCGTGGCTCCTATAATTCACCCCTCCACTTT; CDR3aa: CAVRTGRGSYNSPLHF
d_gene: NA; j_gene: TRBJ2-5; abundance: NA; v_gene: TRBV14; CDR3nt: TGTGCCAGCAGCCCCCAGGGCTGGCGGGAGACCCAGTACTTC; CDR3aa: CASSPQGWRETQYF
d_gene: TRBD1; j_gene: TRBJ2-5; abundance: NA; v_gene: TRBV7-6; CDR3nt: TGTGCCAGCCGACAGGGCAGTACCCAAGAGACCCAGTACTTC; CDR3aa: CASRQGSTQETQYF
d_gene: TRBD1; j_gene: TRBJ1-2; abundance: NA; v_gene: TRBV4-1; CDR3nt: TGCGCCAGCAGCCAAGGGGGGGGGACAGGCCCCCGGTGGGGCTACACCTTC; CDR3aa: CASSQGGGTGPRWGYTF
d_gene: TRBD2; j_gene: TRBJ2-7; abundance: NA; v_gene: TRBV27; CDR3nt: TGTGCCAGCAGTTTATCGACGGGGGGTGCAGGAGAGCAGTACTTC; CDR3aa: CASSLSTGGAGEQYF
d_gene: NA; j_gene: TRBJ2-5; abundance: NA; v_gene: TRBV5-4; CDR3nt: TGTGCCAGCAGCTCCAAGCACGAGACCCAGTACTTC; CDR3aa: CASSSKHETQYF
d_gene: NA; j_gene: TRBJ1-2; abundance: NA; v_gene: TRBV6-5; CDR3nt: TGTGCCAGCCAGGGGCAGGGTGGCTACACCTTC; CDR3aa: CASQGQGGYTF
d_gene: TRBD1; j_gene: TRBJ1-4; abundance: NA; v_gene: TRBV28; CDR3nt: TGTGCCAGCAGCGACAGGGGGTTAGGAAAACTGTTTTTT; CDR3aa: CASSDRGLGKLFF
d_gene: TRBD2; j_gene: TRBJ2-7; abundance: NA; v_gene: TRBV7-2; CDR3nt: TGTGCCAGCAGCCCCGACGCACTAGCGCAATTCTACGAGCAGTACTTC; CDR3aa: CASSPDALAQFYEQYF
d_gene: TRBD2; j_gene: TRBJ2-2; abundance: few; v_gene: TRBV7-2; CDR3nt: TGTGCCAGCAGCATCAGCGGGAACCTGAACACCGGGGAGCTGTTTTTT; CDR3aa: CASSISGNLNTGELFF
d_gene: NA; j_gene: TRBJ2-5; abundance: NA; v_gene: TRBV20-1; CDR3nt: TGCAGTGCCCTTTTGGAGACCCAGTACTTC; CDR3aa: CSALLETQYF
d_gene: TRBD1; j_gene: TRBJ1-2; abundance: few; v_gene: TRBV4-2; CDR3nt: TGTGCCAGCAGCCAACTAACCGGACAGGGGTCTCGTGGCTACACCTTC; CDR3aa: CASSQLTGQGSRGYTF
d_gene: NA; j_gene: TRBJ2-1; abundance: NA; v_gene: TRBV27; CDR3nt: TGTGCCAGCTCTCGACTAGAACACAATGAGCAGTTCTTC; CDR3aa: CASSRLEHNEQFF
d_gene: TRBD1; j_gene: TRBJ2-7; abundance: NA; v_gene: TRBV7-2; CDR3nt: TGTGCCAGCAGCACTCGGACAGGGACTCTCGAGCAGTACTTC; CDR3aa: CASSTRTGTLEQYF
d_gene: NA; j_gene: TRBJ2-7; abundance: NA; v_gene: TRBV5-1; CDR3nt: TGCGCCAGCAGCTTGGGGGAGTACGAGCAGTACTTC; CDR3aa: CASSLGEYEQYF
d_gene: TRBD2; j_gene: TRBJ2-5; abundance: NA; v_gene: TRBV4-1; CDR3nt: TGCGCCAGCAGCCAAACTAGCGGGAGATCAGAGACCCAGTACTTC; CDR3aa: CASSQTSGRSETQYF